These 8 T cell receptor beta chains came from one sample sequenced in a study of CD8 T cells in Susac syndrome. Random hexamers were used to reverse transcribe roughly 0.5 to 1 ug of RNA. From the immunoSEQ multiplex PCR reads, TCRdb called clonotypes with MiXCR, one entry per CDR3 protein. The sample holds some 63,000 distinct CDR3 sequences, approximately 94% seen once. The sequenced sample was CD8+ T cells from PBMCs. These receptors came from a human donor with multiple sclerosis.

The chain employs TRBV29-1 and TRBJ2-1; 7 bases match TRBD1. The CDR3 sequence is 14 residues long. V gave up 7 bases and J gave up 2 bases; unmatched junction bases: 8. Germline assignment: CDR1 SQVTM and CDR2 ANQGSEA. CDR3 coding DNA: TGCAGCGGGTCGACAGGGACGCCCTACAATGAGCAGTTCTTC. This translates into CSGSTGTPYNEQFF.

The chain employs TRBV9 and TRBJ1-2; D gene unclear. Trimming took off 5 bases at V and 4 bases at J, with 9 bases between the two ends. The CDR3 length is 12 residues. The germline CDR1 and CDR2 sequences are SGDLS and YYNGEE. The CDR3 loop reads CASRGGSYGYTF. The CDR3 DNA reads TGTGCCAGCAGAGGAGGTTCCTATGGCTACACCTTC.

The chain carries TRBV20-1 and TRBJ2-7; TRBD2 matches at 12 bases. The ends lost 3 bases at V and 1 base at J; junction bases unmatched: 7. Germline lookup yields CDR1 DFQATT and CDR2 SNEGSKA (reference sequence). There are 16 residues in the CDR3. The CDR3: CSASDRTSGISYEQYF. In nucleotides, the CDR3 is TGCAGTGCTAGTGACCGGACTAGCGGGATATCCTACGAGCAGTACTTC.

J is TRBJ1-6 and V is TRBV20-1; D gene uncertain. Germline CDR1 DFQATT, CDR2 SNEGSKA (reference sequence). CDR3 length: 16 residues. V was pared by 2 bases and J by 10 bases, with 21 bases between. The DNA of the CDR3 is TGCAGTGCTAGACTTCCCCCCGTCCCGACTGGCTCACCCCTCCACTTT. Protein: CSARLPPVPTGSPLHF.

The V gene is TRBV4-2, the J gene TRBJ2-5; a weak D match, TRBD2 (5 bases). The CDR3 spans 17 residues. Trimming stripped 0 bases from V and 9 bases from J, with 23 bases between. The germline V gene encodes CDR1 LGHNA and CDR2 YNFKEQ. The CDR3 DNA sequence: TGTGCCAGCAGCCAAGATCTTTCAGCGGCCCCAGTGTCGGCCCAGTACTTC. Its protein product is CASSQDLSAAPVSAQYF.

The rearrangement uses TRBV5-1 and TRBJ1-5; D not certain. Germline CDR1 SGHRS, CDR2 YFSETQ. This CDR3 has 11 amino acids. V was pared by 7 bases and J by 6 bases, with 8 bases between. DNA of the CDR3: TGCGCCAGCGCGTCGGGTCAGCCCCAGCATTTT. Its translation: CASASGQPQHF.

CDR3 bases: TGTGCCAGTAGTACCCCCGGGCAGGGATACGGCAATGAGCAGTTCTTC. Protein product: CASSTPGQGYGNEQFF. This sequence joins TRBV19 and TRBJ2-1, with D maybe TRBD1 (5 bases). V lost 4 bases, J lost 6 bases, and 19 bases lay in between. Germline V gene lookup returns CDR1 LNHDA and CDR2 SQIVND (reference sequence). The CDR3 runs 16 residues.

The chain couples TRBV28 to TRBJ1-1; D unclear. This CDR3 has 15 amino acids. Germline lookup yields CDR1 MDHEN and CDR2 SYDVKM. The V gene lost 5 bases and the J gene lost 6 bases, with 19 bases spanning the gap. The CDR3 DNA follows: TGTGCCAGCAGTCTTAAGGGTTACTACGGGGCTGAAGCTTTCTTT. Translation gives CASSLKGYYGAEAFF.